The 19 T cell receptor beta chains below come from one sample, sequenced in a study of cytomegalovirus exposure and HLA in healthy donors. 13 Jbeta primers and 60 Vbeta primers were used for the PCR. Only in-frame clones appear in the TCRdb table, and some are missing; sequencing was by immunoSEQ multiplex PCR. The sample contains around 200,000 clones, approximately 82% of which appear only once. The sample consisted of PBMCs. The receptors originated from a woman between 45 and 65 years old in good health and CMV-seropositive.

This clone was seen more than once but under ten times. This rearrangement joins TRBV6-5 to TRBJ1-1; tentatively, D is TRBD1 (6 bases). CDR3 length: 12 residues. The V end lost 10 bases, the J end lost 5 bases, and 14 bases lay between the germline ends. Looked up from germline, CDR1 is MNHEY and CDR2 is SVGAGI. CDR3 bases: TGTGCCACCAAAGAACAGGGTACTGAAGCTTTCTTT. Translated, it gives CATKEQGTEAFF.

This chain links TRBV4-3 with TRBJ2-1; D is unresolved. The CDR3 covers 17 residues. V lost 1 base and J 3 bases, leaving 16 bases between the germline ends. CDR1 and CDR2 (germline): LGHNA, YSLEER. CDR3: CASSQVKFAGHYNEQFF. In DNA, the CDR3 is TGCGCCAGCAGCCAAGTGAAGTTCGCAGGTCACTACAATGAGCAGTTCTTC.

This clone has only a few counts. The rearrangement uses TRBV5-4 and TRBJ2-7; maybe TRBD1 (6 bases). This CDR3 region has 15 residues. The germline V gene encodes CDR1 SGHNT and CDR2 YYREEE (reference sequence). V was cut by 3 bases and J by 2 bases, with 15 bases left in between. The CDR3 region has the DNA TGTGCCAGCAGCTACACAGGGTCCTATCCCTACGAGCAGTACTTC. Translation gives CASSYTGSYPYEQYF.

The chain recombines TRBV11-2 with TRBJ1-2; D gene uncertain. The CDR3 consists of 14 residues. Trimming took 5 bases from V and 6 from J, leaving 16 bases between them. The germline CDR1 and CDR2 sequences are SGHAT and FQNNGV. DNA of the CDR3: TGTGCCAGCAGCCCCGCCGGGGTTTTAAATGGCTACACCTTC. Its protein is CASSPAGVLNGYTF.

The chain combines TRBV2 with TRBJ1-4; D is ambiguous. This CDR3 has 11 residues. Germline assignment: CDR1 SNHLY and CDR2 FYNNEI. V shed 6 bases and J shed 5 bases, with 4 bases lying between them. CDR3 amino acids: CASSLNEKLFF. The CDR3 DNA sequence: TGTGCCAGCAGCTTGAATGAAAAACTGTTTTTT.

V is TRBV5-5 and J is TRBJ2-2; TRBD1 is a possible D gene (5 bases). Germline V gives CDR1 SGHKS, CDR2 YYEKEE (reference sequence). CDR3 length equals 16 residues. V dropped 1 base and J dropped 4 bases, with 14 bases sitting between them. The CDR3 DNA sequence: TGTGCCAGCAGCTTGCCTGTCAGGGTAGGCACCGGGGAGCTGTTTTTT. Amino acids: CASSLPVRVGTGELFF. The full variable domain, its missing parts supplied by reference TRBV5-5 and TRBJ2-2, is DAGVTQSPTHLIKTRGQQVTLRCSPISGHKSVSWYQQVLGQGPQFIFQYYEKEERGRGNFPDRFSARQFPNYSSELNVNALLLGDSALYLCASSLPVRVGTGELFFGEGSRLTVL.

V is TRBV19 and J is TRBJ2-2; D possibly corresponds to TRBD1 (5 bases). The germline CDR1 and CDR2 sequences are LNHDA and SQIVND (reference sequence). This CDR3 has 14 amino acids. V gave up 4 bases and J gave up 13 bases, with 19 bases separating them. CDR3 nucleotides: TGTGCCAGTAGTAAACCGACAGTAATGGGCGGGCTGTTTTTT. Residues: CASSKPTVMGGLFF.

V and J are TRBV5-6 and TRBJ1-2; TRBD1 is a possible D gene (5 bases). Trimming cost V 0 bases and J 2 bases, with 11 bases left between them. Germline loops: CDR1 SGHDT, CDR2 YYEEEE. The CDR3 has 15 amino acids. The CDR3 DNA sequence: TGTGCCAGCAGCTTGGTGCATAGGGGAAACTATGGCTACACCTTC. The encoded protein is CASSLVHRGNYGYTF.

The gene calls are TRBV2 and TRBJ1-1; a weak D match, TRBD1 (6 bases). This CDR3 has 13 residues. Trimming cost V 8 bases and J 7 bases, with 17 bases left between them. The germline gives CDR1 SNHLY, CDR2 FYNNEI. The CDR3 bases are TGTGCCAGCGGAATCCAGCCAGGGGTTGAAGCTTTCTTT. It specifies CASGIQPGVEAFF.

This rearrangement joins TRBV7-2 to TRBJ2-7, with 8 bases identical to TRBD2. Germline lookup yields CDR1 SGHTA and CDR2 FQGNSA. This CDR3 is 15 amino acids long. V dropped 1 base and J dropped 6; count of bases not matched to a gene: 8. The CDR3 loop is CASSLDGSGAREQYF. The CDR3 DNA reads TGTGCCAGCAGCTTAGATGGTAGCGGGGCACGCGAGCAGTACTTC.

The chain's CDR3 is CASRMTGGDYNEQFF. CDR3 sequence (DNA): TGCGCCAGCCGGATGACAGGGGGCGATTACAATGAGCAGTTCTTC. V gene TRBV10-2 combines with J gene TRBJ2-1; 10 positions agree with TRBD1. This CDR3 has 15 residues. Germline V CDR1 and CDR2: WSHSY, SAAADI. V shed 8 bases, J shed 4 bases, and the junction held 8 bases outside the gene matches.

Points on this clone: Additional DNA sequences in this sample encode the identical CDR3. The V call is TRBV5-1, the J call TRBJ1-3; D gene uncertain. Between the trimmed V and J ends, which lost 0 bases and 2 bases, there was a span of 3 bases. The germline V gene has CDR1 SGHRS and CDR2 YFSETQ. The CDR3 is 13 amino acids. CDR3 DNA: TGCGCCAGCAGCTTGGAGCCTGGAAACACCATATATTTT. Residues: CASSLEPGNTIYF.

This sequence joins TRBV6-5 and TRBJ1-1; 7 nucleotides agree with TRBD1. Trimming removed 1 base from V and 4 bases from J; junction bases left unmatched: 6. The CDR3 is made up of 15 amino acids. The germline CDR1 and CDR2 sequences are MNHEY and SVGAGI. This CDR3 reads CASSYLDRVGTEAFF. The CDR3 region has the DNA TGTGCCAGCAGTTACTTAGACAGGGTCGGCACTGAAGCTTTCTTT.

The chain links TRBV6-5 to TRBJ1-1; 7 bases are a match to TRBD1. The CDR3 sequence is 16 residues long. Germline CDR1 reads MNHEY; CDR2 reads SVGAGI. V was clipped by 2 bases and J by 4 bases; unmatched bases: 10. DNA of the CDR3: TGTGCCAGCAGTTACGGTATTCAGGGGGTCCCCACTGAAGCTTTCTTT. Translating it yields CASSYGIQGVPTEAFF.

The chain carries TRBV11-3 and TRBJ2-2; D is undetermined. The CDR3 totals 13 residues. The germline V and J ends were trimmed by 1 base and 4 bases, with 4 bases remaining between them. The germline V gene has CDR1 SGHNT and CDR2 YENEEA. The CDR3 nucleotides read TGTGCCAGCAGCTTAGTTCGCACCGGGGAGCTGTTTTTT. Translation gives CASSLVRTGELFF.

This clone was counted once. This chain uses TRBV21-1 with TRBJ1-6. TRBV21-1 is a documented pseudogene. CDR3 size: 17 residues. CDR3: CASSKTMGGKGNSPLHF. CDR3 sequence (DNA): TGTGCCAGCAGCAAAACGATGGGAGGGAAAGGGAATTCACCCCTCCACTTT.

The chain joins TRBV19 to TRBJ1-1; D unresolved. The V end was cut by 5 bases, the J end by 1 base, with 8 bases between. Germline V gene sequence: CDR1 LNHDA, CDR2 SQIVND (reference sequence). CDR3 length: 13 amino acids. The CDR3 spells CASSWGENTEAFF. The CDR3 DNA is TGTGCCAGTAGTTGGGGAGAGAACACTGAAGCTTTCTTT.

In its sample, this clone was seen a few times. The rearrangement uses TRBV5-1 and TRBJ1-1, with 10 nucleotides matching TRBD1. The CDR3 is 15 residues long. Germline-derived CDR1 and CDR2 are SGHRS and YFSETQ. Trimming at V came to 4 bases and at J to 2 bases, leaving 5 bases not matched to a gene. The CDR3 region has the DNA TGCGCCAGCAGCGGGACAGGGGCAGTCAACACTGAAGCTTTCTTT. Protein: CASSGTGAVNTEAFF.

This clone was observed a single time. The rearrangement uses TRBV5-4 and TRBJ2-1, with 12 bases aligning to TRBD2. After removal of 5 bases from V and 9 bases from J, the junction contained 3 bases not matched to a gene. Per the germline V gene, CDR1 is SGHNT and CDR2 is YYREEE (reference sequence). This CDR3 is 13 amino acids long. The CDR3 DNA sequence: TGTGCCAGCAGGGAGGGACTAGCGGGTGAGCAGTTCTTC. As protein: CASREGLAGEQFF.